The 13 T cell receptor beta chains below all came from one sample that was sequenced in a study of blood T cells in healthy people across ages. A second roughly 6 to 11 cycle PCR used barcoded and J-beta primers. Using its own MiXCR run on the 5' RACE reads, TCRdb lists one record per CDR3 protein. The sample shows some 800,000 distinct CDR3 sequences, roughly 25% of them seen only once. These data were likewise used in another study, on T cells of mothers and their children.

Sequences were obtained from blood. The receptors originated from a boy aged 5-17 years in good health.

This clonotype was recorded a few times. J is TRBJ1-1 and V is TRBV7-3; maybe TRBD1 (6 bases). Germline V gene data show CDR1 as SGHTA and CDR2 as FQGTGA. V gave up 5 bases and J gave up 4 bases, with 11 bases separating them. The CDR3 spans 13 residues. The CDR3 spells CASSRGGFTEAFF. The CDR3, as DNA: TGTGCCAGCAGCCGAGGGGGGTTCACTGAAGCTTTCTTT.

About this clonotype: The junction departs from germline at one end; a sequencing error may be responsible. The genes are TRBV4-3 and TRBJ2-5; TRBD2 is a possible D gene (6 bases). The J call could be wrong; TRBJ2-1 is a better fit for the DNA end. Per the germline V gene, CDR1 is LGHNA and CDR2 is YSLEER. CDR3 length equals 16 residues. CDR3 in DNA: TGCGCCAACAGCCAAGTAGGAGGGATCACCTACAATGAGCAGTTCTTC. This translates into CANSQVGGITYNEQFF.

The chain has TRBV12-3 or TRBV12-4 and TRBJ2-2; possibly TRBD1 for D (6 bases). CDR3 size: 18 residues. Trimming removed 6 bases from V and 2 bases from J, with 22 bases in between. CDR3 in amino acids: CASSPQGYQQGNTGELFF. The DNA of the CDR3 is TGTGCCAGCAGCCCTCAGGGATACCAACAGGGAAACACCGGGGAGCTGTTTTTT.

The chain couples TRBV7-9 to TRBJ2-1; 11 bases are shared with TRBD2. V gave up 2 bases and J gave up 5 bases; unmatched junction bases: 8. Germline assignment: CDR1 SEHNR and CDR2 FQNEAQ (reference sequence). The CDR3 is 17 residues long. CDR3 protein: CASSLITSGSKHNEQFF. For the CDR3, the DNA is TGTGCCAGCAGCTTAATAACTAGCGGGAGTAAACACAATGAGCAGTTCTTC.

The chain is built from TRBV6-5 and TRBJ2-5; 9 bases line up with TRBD1. The J call may be wrong; the DNA end is better matched by TRBJ2-7. The CDR3 loop spans 16 amino acids. Germline V gene data show CDR1 as MNHEY and CDR2 as SVGAGI. CDR3 nucleotide sequence: TGTGCCAGCAGTTACTGGGGGGACAGGGAAGGGGACGAGCAGTACTTC. Its protein product is CASSYWGDREGDEQYF.

This clonotype was seen a few times. The chain couples TRBV7-2 to TRBJ2-5, with a possible D match to TRBD2 (5 bases). This CDR3 is 16 amino acids long. The germline V gene has CDR1 SGHTA and CDR2 FQGNSA. V shed 1 base and J shed 3 bases, with 15 bases lying between them. CDR3 region: CASSLVVTMMEETQYF. CDR3 nucleotide sequence: TGTGCCAGCAGCTTAGTGGTGACTATGATGGAAGAGACCCAGTACTTC.

This clonotype was detected a few times. A junction boundary mismatches the germline segment, possibly from a read error. The chain uses TRBV29-1 and TRBJ2-7; D gene uncertain. The germline gives CDR1 SQVTM, CDR2 ANQGSEA. The CDR3 has 11 amino acids. The CDR3 here is CSVEGPYEQYF. CDR3 coding DNA: TGCAGCGTCGAAGGACCCTACGAGCAGTACTTC.

This clonotype was counted between two and nine times. V is TRBV5-4 and J is TRBJ2-7; 8 bases align to TRBD1. The V gene's germline CDR1 is SGHNT and CDR2 YYREEE (reference sequence). CDR3 length: 14 residues. J gave up 5 bases and V 4 bases, and 8 bases lay outside the gene matches. The CDR3 protein is CASSNGQGGNEQYF. CDR3 nucleotide sequence: TGTGCCAGCAGCAACGGACAGGGTGGGAACGAGCAGTACTTC.

The chain is built from TRBV5-1 and TRBJ1-1, with 11 nucleotides matching TRBD1. CDR3 length: 17 amino acids. Germline V gives CDR1 SGHRS, CDR2 YFSETQ. Germline trimming cut 2 bases from V and 0 bases from J; bases unmatched to any gene: 6. Here the CDR3 reads CASSFGTGGHLNTEAFF. The CDR3 DNA is TGCGCCAGCAGCTTCGGGACAGGGGGTCACTTGAACACTGAAGCTTTCTTT.

Concerning this clonotype itself: The CDR3 end shows no conserved phenylalanine or tryptophan, and so a read error is likely. The chain joins TRBV29-1 to TRBJ2-5, with 9 bases that match TRBD1. CDR1 SQVTM and CDR2 ANQGSEA come from the germline V gene. The junction had 7 bases not matched to a gene; V was cut back by 0 bases and J by 5 bases. The CDR3 consists of 15 residues. CDR3 residues: CSVEDRDRAEETQYL. The CDR3 nucleotides read TGCAGCGTTGAAGATAGGGACAGGGCCGAGGAGACCCAGTACCTC.

V is TRBV20-1 and J is TRBJ1-4; D may be TRBD1 (5 bases). The CDR3 runs 14 residues. Trimming took off 6 bases at V and 11 bases at J, with 22 bases between the two ends. The V gene's germline CDR1 is DFQATT and CDR2 SNEGSKA (reference sequence). The CDR3 spells CSASSRTGTGKLFF. The CDR3 DNA is TGCAGTGCCTCGAGTCGGACGGGGACGGGGAAACTGTTTTTT.

The DNA for the CDR3 is TGTGCCAGCAGCTCGAGCGGGGTCAATGAGCAGTTCTTC. This encodes CASSSSGVNEQFF. The V call is TRBV7-2, the J call TRBJ2-1, with 7 bases aligning to TRBD2. The J segment lost 6 bases and the V segment lost 4 bases, leaving 3 bases of the junction unmatched. The CDR3 loop spans 13 amino acids. Germline values: CDR1 SGHTA, CDR2 FQGNSA.

This clonotype has more than one count but fewer than ten. V gene TRBV12-3 or TRBV12-4 combines with J gene TRBJ1-5, with TRBD1 as a possible D gene (6 bases). The V gene lost 7 bases and the J gene lost 0 bases, with 13 bases spanning the gap. The CDR3 length is 15 residues. The CDR3 reads CASNPGTLSNQPQHF. CDR3 nucleotide sequence: TGTGCCAGCAATCCCGGGACACTTAGCAATCAGCCCCAGCATTTT.